A selection of T cell receptor beta chains follows, all from one sample in a study of blood T cell repertoires in COVID-19. Clones were sequenced by immunoSEQ multiplex PCR, and TCRdb holds only the in-frame ones, with some missing. The top ten clones hold roughly 2.2% of a sample with 270,000 or so clones, about 90% of them seen once. Sequencing was performed on peripheral blood. These receptors all come from a woman aged 55-75 years with COVID-19, enrolled during active disease. Each CDR3 is given with its conserved first and last residue. The order of the fields is CDR3 DNA, CDR3 protein, J gene, D gene, clone size, V gene. D genes are given only for firm matches. Clone size, where shown, is once, few, many, or a class for clones that have expanded.

TGTGCCAGCAGCCCCCGACAGGGCCATAATTCACCCCTCCACTTT,CASSPRQGHNSPLHF,TRBJ1-6,TRBD1,.,TRBV3-1/TRBV3-2
TGTGCCTGGGCCTCCGGGGGGGCCTACAATGAGCAGTTCTTC,CAWASGGAYNEQFF,TRBJ2-1,TRBD2,.,TRBV30
TGTGCCAGCAGCCCCCGGACAGGGTCCTCCAATCAGCCCCAGCATTTT,CASSPRTGSSNQPQHF,TRBJ1-5,TRBD1,once,TRBV7-6
TGTGCCAGCAGTTACAGGACAGGGTTAAATCAGCCCCAGCATTTT,CASSYRTGLNQPQHF,TRBJ1-5,TRBD1,.,TRBV6-2/TRBV6-3
TGTGCCAGCAGTGAACCAGGGAACACCGGGGAGCTGTTTTTT,CASSEPGNTGELFF,TRBJ2-2,.,once,TRBV6-1
TGTGCCAGCAGCCCGGGGTGGGGGCAGGATCAGCCCCAGCATTTT,CASSPGWGQDQPQHF,TRBJ1-5,.,.,TRBV11-2
TGTGCCAGCAGCGTAGAATCCAGCTCCTACAATGAGCAGTTCTTC,CASSVESSSYNEQFF,TRBJ2-1,.,.,TRBV9
TGTGCCAGCAGCCTCCTTCGGACAGGTGGCTACACCTTC,CASSLLRTGGYTF,TRBJ1-2,TRBD1,.,TRBV6-2/TRBV6-3
TGTGCCAGCAGCTCTCGACTAGCGGGGAACACCGGGGAGCTGTTTTTT,CASSSRLAGNTGELFF,TRBJ2-2,TRBD2,.,TRBV5-4
TGTGCCAGCAGCTTTCTCCCCCACGAGCAGTACTTC,CASSFLPHEQYF,TRBJ2-7,.,.,TRBV5-5
TGTGCCAGCAACCCCCGCTATCTAGCGTCCTCCTACAATGAGCAGTTCTTC,CASNPRYLASSYNEQFF,TRBJ2-1,.,.,TRBV3-1/TRBV3-2
TGTGCCAGCAGTTACTCGGGGACAGGGCTTGGAGAAAAACTGTTTTTT,CASSYSGTGLGEKLFF,TRBJ1-4,TRBD1,.,TRBV6-5
TGCGCCAGCTTTGGGGACAGGCCCGGGGAGACCCAGTACTTC,CASFGDRPGETQYF,TRBJ2-5,TRBD1,.,TRBV5-1
TGTGCCATCAGGGAGTCACAATACAATGAGCAGTTCTTC,CAIRESQYNEQFF,TRBJ2-1,.,.,TRBV10-3
TGCGCCAGCAGCCAAAGGGGAATTGGTGAAGCTTTCTTT,CASSQRGIGEAFF,TRBJ1-1,.,.,TRBV4-3
TGCGCCAGCAGCCAAGGATTAGAAGGCTACACCTTC,CASSQGLEGYTF,TRBJ1-2,.,.,TRBV4-1
TGTGCCAGCAGCTTGGATGGGAGCTCCTACAATGAGCAGTTCTTC,CASSLDGSSYNEQFF,TRBJ2-1,.,.,TRBV5-4
TGTGCCAGCAGCTTAATACGGGACAGGGGGGATCAGCCCCAGCATTTT,CASSLIRDRGDQPQHF,TRBJ1-5,TRBD1,.,TRBV11-3
TGTGCCAGCAAAACAGTCTACGAGCAGTACTTC,CASKTVYEQYF,TRBJ2-7,.,.,TRBV6-1
TGTGCCACCAGCAGAGATCGGGGGGGAAAGAACACTGAAGCTTTCTTT,CATSRDRGGKNTEAFF,TRBJ1-1,.,.,TRBV15
TGTGCCAGCGGTGGGGGGGGATCCGAGAGCTCTGGAAACACCATATATTTT,CASGGGGSESSGNTIYF,TRBJ1-3,.,.,TRBV7-8
TGTGCCAGCAGACCTCACAGGGACGGGAACGAGCAGTACTTC,CASRPHRDGNEQYF,TRBJ2-7,.,.,TRBV27
TGTGCCAGCAGTCTCCGGGGCACTGAAGCTTTCTTT,CASSLRGTEAFF,TRBJ1-1,.,.,TRBV6-5
TGTGCCAGTAGCCAGAGTGGAAATAGCGGAGATACGCAGTATTTT,CASSQSGNSGDTQYF,TRBJ2-3,.,once,TRBV3-1/TRBV3-2
TGTGCCAGCAGCTCCGGGACAGGGAGGAGTTACACTGAAGCTTTCTTT,CASSSGTGRSYTEAFF,TRBJ1-1,TRBD1,few,TRBV7-3
TGTGCCAGCAGTTCTCAGGGCCGCGGGGCTCATCAGCCCCAGCATTTT,CASSSQGRGAHQPQHF,TRBJ1-5,.,once,TRBV6-5
TGTGCCATCAGTCAGGGATATGGCTACACCTTC,CAISQGYGYTF,TRBJ1-2,.,.,TRBV10-3
TGTGCCAGCAGTGAAGTCTCAGGGGGCCCACATGGCTACACCTTC,CASSEVSGGPHGYTF,TRBJ1-2,TRBD1,.,TRBV6-1
TGTGCCAGCAGTCCGGGCCCAGGGGCGAGCGAGCAGTTCTTC,CASSPGPGASEQFF,TRBJ2-1,.,.,TRBV7-3
TGTGCCAGCAGCTTAGCGGCCTCCCTTATGTTTCAGCCCCAGCATTTT,CASSLAASLMFQPQHF,TRBJ1-5,.,.,TRBV7-2
TGTGCCAGCAGCTTCCAGCGGGTTATAGGGGTTGATGGCTACACCTTC,CASSFQRVIGVDGYTF,TRBJ1-2,.,.,TRBV11-2
TGCGCCAGCAGCTTGGCACAAGGGAGCTCTGGAAACACCATATATTTT,CASSLAQGSSGNTIYF,TRBJ1-3,.,.,TRBV5-1
TGTGCCAGCAGCTTGGGGACATTACACGAGCAGTACTTC,CASSLGTLHEQYF,TRBJ2-7,.,.,TRBV11-2
TGTGCCACCAGCAGAGATTCGGGGGGCCCCTACAATGAGCAGTTCTTC,CATSRDSGGPYNEQFF,TRBJ2-1,.,.,TRBV15
TGTGCCAGCAGCCAACGAGGAGCCTATGGCTACACCTTC,CASSQRGAYGYTF,TRBJ1-2,.,.,TRBV3-1/TRBV3-2
TGTGCCAGCAGCTCACCTCTCTCGGGGTTCCAAGAGACCCAGTACTTC,CASSSPLSGFQETQYF,TRBJ2-5,.,.,TRBV5-4
TGTGCCAGCAGCGTAGGCAGATCCCCCAGCACAGATACGCAGTATTTT,CASSVGRSPSTDTQYF,TRBJ2-3,.,.,TRBV9
TGTGCCAGCAGCCCCCAGCCGGGACAGGGCTACAATGAGCAGTTCTTC,CASSPQPGQGYNEQFF,TRBJ2-1,TRBD1,.,TRBV7-9
TGTGCCAGCAGCTTGGCCGGGGACAGGGAGGATGGCTACACCTTC,CASSLAGDREDGYTF,TRBJ1-2,TRBD1,.,TRBV5-4
TGTGCCAGCTCACCGAAGCAAGGACAGGGCAAAGTTGAGTTTCGCTACACCTTC,CASSPKQGQGKVEFRYTF,TRBJ1-2,TRBD1,once,TRBV18
TGTGCCAGCAGCCCGGACGGGGGGTCCACAGATACGCAGTATTTT,CASSPDGGSTDTQYF,TRBJ2-3,TRBD2,.,TRBV5-4
TGCGCCAGCAGCCAAGATCCCATGACTAGCGGGGGCCCAATAAACACCGGGGAGCTGTTTTTT,CASSQDPMTSGGPINTGELFF,TRBJ2-2,TRBD2,.,TRBV4-3
TGTGCCAGCTCACCACTTAGCGGGCAAGAGACCCAGTACTTC,CASSPLSGQETQYF,TRBJ2-5,TRBD2,.,TRBV18
TGTGCCAGCAGCGTAGGGACCAGGGAGGGGGGATATGGCTACACCTTC,CASSVGTREGGYGYTF,TRBJ1-2,.,.,TRBV9
TGTGCCAGCAAGGTTGGGGGCGTTGAAGCTTTCTTT,CASKVGGVEAFF,TRBJ1-1,.,.,TRBV2
TGTGCCAGCAGCCAAGTTGGAGAGGGCGGGTACGAGCAGTACTTC,CASSQVGEGGYEQYF,TRBJ2-7,.,.,TRBV4-2
TGTGCCAGCAGTTTTTACAGGTTGGGTTCACCCCTCCACTTT,CASSFYRLGSPLHF,TRBJ1-6,.,.,TRBV28
TGTGCCAGCAGCTACTGGGACAGCCGAGACTCGATTGGCTACACCTTC,CASSYWDSRDSIGYTF,TRBJ1-2,TRBD1,.,TRBV5-6
TGTGCCAGCAGTTCTGCCGGGGGCTATGGCTACACCTTC,CASSSAGGYGYTF,TRBJ1-2,.,once,TRBV5-4
TGCGCCAGCAGCCAAGTATTGAGGGGGCGGAACACTGAAGCTTTCTTT,CASSQVLRGRNTEAFF,TRBJ1-1,TRBD1,.,TRBV4-3